This T cell receptor beta chain is drawn from a study of vaccination and CD4 T cells after COVID-19. Germline V lookup: CDR1 SGHTA, CDR2 FQGNSA. The CDR3 is 14 residues long. V was clipped by 5 bases and J by 8 bases; unmatched bases: 9. Treatment described: roughly ten-day PBMC culture with coronavirus spike peptide pools or control peptides (ViraFEST assay). An Oncomine TCR Beta short-read assay was used to sequence the DNA from cultured CD4+ T cells. In TCRdb, the PCR reads were re-called with MiXCR into one record per CDR3 protein. The data hold 8,500 to 11,000 distinct CDR3 sequences, with approximately 59% observed a single time. With respect to this clonotype: Its matching antigen is unknown.

Specimen: CD4+ T cells from blood, cultured in vitro. This chain connects TRBV7-2 to TRBJ1-5, with 7 bases aligning to TRBD1. The receptor comes from a human donor who had recovered from COVID-19. CDR3 nucleotide sequence: TGTGCCAGCAGCCTGGGACAGCAAGGGGAGCCCCAGCATTTT. The encoded protein is CASSLGQQGEPQHF.